These 4 T cell receptor beta chains originate from one sample sequenced in a study of cytomegalovirus exposure and HLA in healthy donors. Primers for the PCR totalled 60 Vbeta and 13 Jbeta. This table comes from immunoSEQ multiplex PCR, and its TCRdb copy is limited to in-frame clones, with some not included. This sample has 150,000 to 200,000 clones, with approximately 85% found just once. Sequenced material: PBMCs. Receptor source: a woman between 45 and 60 years old in good health and CMV-seronegative.

V is TRBV18 and J is TRBJ1-3; D perhaps matches TRBD1 (5 bases). The V and J ends lost 4 bases and 4 bases respectively, with 17 bases between them. CDR3 size: 16 residues. Looked up from germline, CDR1 is KGHSH and CDR2 is LQKENI. This CDR3 reads CASSLRRDGEGNTIYF. CDR3 bases: TGTGCCAGCTCACTACGGCGGGACGGTGAAGGAAACACCATATATTTT.

This chain connects TRBV5-1 to TRBJ2-1, with 8 bases lining up with TRBD2. The trim removed 0 bases at V and 4 bases at J, leaving 3 bases unmatched. This CDR3 contains 15 residues. Germline CDR1 and CDR2: SGHRS and YFSETQ. The CDR3 spells CASSLVLAGYNEQFF. The CDR3 DNA reads as TGCGCCAGCAGCTTGGTTTTAGCGGGGTACAATGAGCAGTTCTTC.

The genes are TRBV28 and TRBJ1-2, with 8 positions matching TRBD1. Germline CDR1 and CDR2: MDHEN and SYDVKM. The CDR3 runs to 13 residues. Trimming removed 6 bases from V and 7 bases from J; junction bases left unmatched: 7. Here the CDR3 reads CASSKDRVCGYTF. CDR3 coding DNA: TGTGCCAGCAGCAAGGACAGGGTCTGTGGCTACACCTTC.

This clone showed up just a few times. The genes are TRBV18 and TRBJ2-3; D unresolved. CDR1 KGHSH and CDR2 LQKENI come from the germline V gene. V was shortened by 2 bases and J by 2 bases, with 8 bases between the two germline ends. This CDR3 has 14 amino acids. CDR3 protein: CASSPVPLTDTQYF. DNA of the CDR3: TGTGCCAGCTCACCAGTCCCCCTCACAGATACGCAGTATTTT.